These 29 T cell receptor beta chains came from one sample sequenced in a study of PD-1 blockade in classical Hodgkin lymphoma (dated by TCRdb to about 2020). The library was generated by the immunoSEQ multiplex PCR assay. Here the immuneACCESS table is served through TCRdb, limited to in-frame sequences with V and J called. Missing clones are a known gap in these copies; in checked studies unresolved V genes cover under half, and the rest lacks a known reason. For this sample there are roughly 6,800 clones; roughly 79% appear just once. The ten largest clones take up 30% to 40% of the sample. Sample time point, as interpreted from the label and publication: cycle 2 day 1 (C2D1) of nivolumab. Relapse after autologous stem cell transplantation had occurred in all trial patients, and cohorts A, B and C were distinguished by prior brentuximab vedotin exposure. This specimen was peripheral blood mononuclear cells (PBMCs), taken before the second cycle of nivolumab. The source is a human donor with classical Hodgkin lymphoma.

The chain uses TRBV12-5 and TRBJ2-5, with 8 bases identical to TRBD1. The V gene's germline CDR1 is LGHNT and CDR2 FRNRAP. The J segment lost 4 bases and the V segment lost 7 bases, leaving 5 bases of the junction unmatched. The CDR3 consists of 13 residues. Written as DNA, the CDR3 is TGTGCTAGTGCCCGACAGGGGTCAGAGACCCAGTACTTC. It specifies CASARQGSETQYF.

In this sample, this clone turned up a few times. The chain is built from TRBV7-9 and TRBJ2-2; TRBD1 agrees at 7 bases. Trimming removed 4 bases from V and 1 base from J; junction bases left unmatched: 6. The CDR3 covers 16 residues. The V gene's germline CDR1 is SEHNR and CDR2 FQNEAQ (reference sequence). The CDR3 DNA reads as TGTGCCAGCAGCTCCCGACAGGGTGTGAACACCGGGGAGCTGTTTTTT. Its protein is CASSSRQGVNTGELFF.

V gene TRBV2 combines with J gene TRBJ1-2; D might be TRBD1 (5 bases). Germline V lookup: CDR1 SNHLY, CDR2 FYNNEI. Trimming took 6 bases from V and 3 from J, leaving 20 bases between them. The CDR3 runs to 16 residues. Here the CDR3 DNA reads TGTGCCAGCAGACCCAAAAGTGGGGGATTTTACTATGGCTACACCTTC. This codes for CASRPKSGGFYYGYTF.

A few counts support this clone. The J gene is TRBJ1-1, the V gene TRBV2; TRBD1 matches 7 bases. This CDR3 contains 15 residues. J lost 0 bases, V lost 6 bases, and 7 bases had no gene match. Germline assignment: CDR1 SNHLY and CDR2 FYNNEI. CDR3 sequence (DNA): TGTGCCAGCAGGGAAACAGGGGCCATGAACACTGAAGCTTTCTTT. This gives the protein CASRETGAMNTEAFF.

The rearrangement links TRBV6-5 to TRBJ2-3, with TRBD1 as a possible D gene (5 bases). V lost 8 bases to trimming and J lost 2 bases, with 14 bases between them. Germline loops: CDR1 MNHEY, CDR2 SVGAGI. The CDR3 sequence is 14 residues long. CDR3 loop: CASRLGQPTDTQYF. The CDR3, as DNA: TGTGCCAGCCGGCTGGGGCAGCCCACAGATACGCAGTATTTT.

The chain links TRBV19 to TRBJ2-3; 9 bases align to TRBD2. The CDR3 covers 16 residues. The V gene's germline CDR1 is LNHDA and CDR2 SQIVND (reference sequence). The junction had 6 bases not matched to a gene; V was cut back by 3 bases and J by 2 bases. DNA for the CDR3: TGTGCCAGTAGTATTGGAGCGGGGGGACCCACAGATACGCAGTATTTT. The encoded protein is CASSIGAGGPTDTQYF. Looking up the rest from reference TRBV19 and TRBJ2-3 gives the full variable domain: DGGITQSPKYLFRKEGQNVTLSCEQNLNHDAMYWYRQDPGQGLRLIYYSQIVNDFQKGDIAEGYSVSREKKESFPLTVTSAQKNPTAFYLCASSIGAGGPTDTQYFGPGTRLTVL.

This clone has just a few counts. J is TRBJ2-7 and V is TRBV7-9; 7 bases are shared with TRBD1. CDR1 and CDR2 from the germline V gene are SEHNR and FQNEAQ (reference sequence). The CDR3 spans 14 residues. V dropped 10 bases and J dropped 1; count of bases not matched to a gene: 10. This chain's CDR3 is CAIYRDSSSYEQYF. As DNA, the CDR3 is TGTGCCATCTACCGGGACAGTTCTTCCTACGAGCAGTACTTC.

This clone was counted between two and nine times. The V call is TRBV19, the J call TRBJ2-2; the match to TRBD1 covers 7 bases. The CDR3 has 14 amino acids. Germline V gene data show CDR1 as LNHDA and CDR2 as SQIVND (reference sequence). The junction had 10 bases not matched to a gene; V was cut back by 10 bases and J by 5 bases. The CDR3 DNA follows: TGTGCCACCGCAATCACAGGGGTAACCGGGGAGCTGTTTTTT. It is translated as CATAITGVTGELFF.

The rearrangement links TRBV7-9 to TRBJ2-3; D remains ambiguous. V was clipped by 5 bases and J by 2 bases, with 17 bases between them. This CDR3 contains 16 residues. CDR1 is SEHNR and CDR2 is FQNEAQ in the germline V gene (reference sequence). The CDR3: CASSPLSQGHTDTQYF. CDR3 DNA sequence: TGTGCCAGCAGCCCCCTGTCCCAAGGGCACACAGATACGCAGTATTTT. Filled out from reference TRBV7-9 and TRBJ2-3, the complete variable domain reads DTGVSQNPRHKITKRGQNVTFRCDPISEHNRLYWYRQTLGQGPEFLTYFQNEAQLEKSRLLSDRFSAERPKGSFSTLEIQRTEQGDSAMYLCASSPLSQGHTDTQYFGPGTRLTVL.

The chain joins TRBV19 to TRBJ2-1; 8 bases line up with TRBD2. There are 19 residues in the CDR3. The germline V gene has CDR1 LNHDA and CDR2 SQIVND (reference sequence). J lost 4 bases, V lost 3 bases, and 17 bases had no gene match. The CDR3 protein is CASSMSGPSGPSPYNEQFF. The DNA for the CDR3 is TGTGCCAGTAGTATGTCGGGACCTAGCGGGCCGAGCCCGTACAATGAGCAGTTCTTC.

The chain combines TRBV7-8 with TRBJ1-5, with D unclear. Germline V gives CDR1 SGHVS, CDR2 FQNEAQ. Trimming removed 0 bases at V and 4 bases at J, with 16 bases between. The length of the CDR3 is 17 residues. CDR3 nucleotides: TGTGCCAGCAGCTTAGCCAACGTGAGGGCAGCAAATCAGCCCCAGCATTTT. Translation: CASSLANVRAANQPQHF.

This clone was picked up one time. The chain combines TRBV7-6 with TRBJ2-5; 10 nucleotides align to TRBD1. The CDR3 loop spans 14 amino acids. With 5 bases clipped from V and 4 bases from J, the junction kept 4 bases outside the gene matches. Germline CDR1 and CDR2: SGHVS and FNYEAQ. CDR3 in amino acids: CASSRDRGGETQYF. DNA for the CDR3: TGTGCCAGCAGCCGGGACAGGGGTGGAGAGACCCAGTACTTC.

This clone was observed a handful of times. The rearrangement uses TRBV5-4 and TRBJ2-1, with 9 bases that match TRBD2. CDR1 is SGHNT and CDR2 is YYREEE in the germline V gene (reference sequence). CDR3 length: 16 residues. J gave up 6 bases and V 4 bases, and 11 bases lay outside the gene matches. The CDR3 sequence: CASSPLGLAALNEQFF. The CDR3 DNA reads TGTGCCAGCAGCCCACTGGGACTAGCAGCCCTCAATGAGCAGTTCTTC.

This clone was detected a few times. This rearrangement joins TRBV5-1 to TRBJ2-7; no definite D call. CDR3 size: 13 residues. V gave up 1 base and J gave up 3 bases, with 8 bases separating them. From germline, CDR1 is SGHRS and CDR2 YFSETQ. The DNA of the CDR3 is TGCGCCAGCAGCTTGCTAACAAACTACGAGCAGTACTTC. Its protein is CASSLLTNYEQYF.

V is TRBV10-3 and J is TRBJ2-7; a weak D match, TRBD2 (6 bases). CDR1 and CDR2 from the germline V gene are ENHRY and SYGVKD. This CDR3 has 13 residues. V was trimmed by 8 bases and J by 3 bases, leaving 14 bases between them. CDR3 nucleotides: TGTGCCATCGAGGCGGAGGGCGTCTACGAGCAGTACTTC. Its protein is CAIEAEGVYEQYF.

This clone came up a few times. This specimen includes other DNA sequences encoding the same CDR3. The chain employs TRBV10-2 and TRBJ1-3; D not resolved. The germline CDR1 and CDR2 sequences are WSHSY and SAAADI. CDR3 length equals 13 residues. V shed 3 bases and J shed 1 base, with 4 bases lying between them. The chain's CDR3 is CASSDPSGNTIYF. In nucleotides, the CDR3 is TGCGCCAGCAGTGACCCGTCTGGAAACACCATATATTTT.

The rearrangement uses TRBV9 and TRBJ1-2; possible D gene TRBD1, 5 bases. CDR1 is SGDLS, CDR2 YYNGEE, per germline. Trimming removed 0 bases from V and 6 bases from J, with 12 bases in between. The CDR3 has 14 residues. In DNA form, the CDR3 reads TGTGCCAGCAGCGTAGGGTGGGGGAACGATGGCTACACCTTC. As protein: CASSVGWGNDGYTF.

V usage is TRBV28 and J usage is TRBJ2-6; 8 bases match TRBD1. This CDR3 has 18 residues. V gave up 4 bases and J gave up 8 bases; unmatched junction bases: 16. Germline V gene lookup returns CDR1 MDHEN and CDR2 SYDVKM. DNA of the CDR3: TGTGCCAGCAGTTCCCCCGGGACAGGCGGTCTAGGGTCCAACGTCCTGACTTTC. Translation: CASSSPGTGGLGSNVLTF.

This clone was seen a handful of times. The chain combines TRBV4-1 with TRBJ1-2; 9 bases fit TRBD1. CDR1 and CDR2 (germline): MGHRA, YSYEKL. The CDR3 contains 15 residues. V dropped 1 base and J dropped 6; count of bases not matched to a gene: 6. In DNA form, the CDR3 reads TGCGCCAGCAGCCAAGCTGCGGGACAGGGCAATGGCTACACCTTC. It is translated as CASSQAAGQGNGYTF.

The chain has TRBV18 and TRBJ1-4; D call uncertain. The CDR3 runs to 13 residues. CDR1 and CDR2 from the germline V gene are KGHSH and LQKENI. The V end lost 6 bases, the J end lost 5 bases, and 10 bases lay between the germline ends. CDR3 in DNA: TGTGCCAGCTCTTACGGGCTGAATGAAAAACTGTTTTTT. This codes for CASSYGLNEKLFF. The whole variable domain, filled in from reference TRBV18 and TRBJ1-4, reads NAGVMQNPRHLVRRRGQEARLRCSPMKGHSHVYWYRQLPEEGLKFMVYLQKENIIDESGMPKERFSAEFPKEGPSILRIQQVVRGDSAAYFCASSYGLNEKLFFGSGTQLSVL.

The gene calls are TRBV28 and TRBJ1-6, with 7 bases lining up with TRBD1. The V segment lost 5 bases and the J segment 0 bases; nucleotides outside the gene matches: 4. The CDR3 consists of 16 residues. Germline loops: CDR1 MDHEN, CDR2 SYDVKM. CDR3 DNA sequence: TGTGCCAGCAGTCTGACAGGGAGCTCCTATAATTCACCCCTCCACTTT. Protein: CASSLTGSSYNSPLHF. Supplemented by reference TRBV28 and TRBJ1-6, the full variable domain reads DVKVTQSSRYLVKRTGEKVFLECVQDMDHENMFWYRQDPGLGLRLIYFSYDVKMKEKGDIPEGYSVSREKKERFSLILESASTNQTSMYLCASSLTGSSYNSPLHFGNGTRLTVT.

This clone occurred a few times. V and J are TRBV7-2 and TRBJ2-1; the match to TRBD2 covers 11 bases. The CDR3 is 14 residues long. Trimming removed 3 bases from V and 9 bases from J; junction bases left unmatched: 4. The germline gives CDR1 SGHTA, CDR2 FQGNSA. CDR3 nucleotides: TGTGCCAGCAGCTTTAGCGGGGGGGCAGGTGAGCAGTTCTTC. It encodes CASSFSGGAGEQFF.

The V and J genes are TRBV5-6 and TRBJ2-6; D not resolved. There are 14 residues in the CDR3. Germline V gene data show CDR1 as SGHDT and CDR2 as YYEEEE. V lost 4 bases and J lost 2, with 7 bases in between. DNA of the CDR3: TGTGCCAGCAGCCCGGACCCTGGGGCCAACGTCCTGACTTTC. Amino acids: CASSPDPGANVLTF.

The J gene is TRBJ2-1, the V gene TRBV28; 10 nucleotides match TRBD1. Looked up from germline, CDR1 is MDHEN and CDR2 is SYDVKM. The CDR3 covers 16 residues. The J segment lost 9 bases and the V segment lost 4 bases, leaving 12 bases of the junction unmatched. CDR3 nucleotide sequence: TGTGCCAGCAGTTCTACGGCCGGGACAGGGGCCGGTGAGCAGTTCTTC. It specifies CASSSTAGTGAGEQFF.

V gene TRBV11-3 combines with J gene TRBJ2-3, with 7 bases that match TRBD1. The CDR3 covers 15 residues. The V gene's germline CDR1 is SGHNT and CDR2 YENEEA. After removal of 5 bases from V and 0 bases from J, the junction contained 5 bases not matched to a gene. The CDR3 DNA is TGTGCCAGCAGCGCCGGACAGGCCAGCACAGATACGCAGTATTTT. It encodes CASSAGQASTDTQYF.

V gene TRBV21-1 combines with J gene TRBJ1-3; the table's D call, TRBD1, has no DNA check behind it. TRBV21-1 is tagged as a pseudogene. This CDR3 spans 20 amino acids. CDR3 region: CASSKSLEAPQGNSGNTIYF. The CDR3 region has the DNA TGTGCCAGCAGCAAATCCCTCGAGGCTCCCCAGGGCAACTCTGGAAACACCATATATTTT.

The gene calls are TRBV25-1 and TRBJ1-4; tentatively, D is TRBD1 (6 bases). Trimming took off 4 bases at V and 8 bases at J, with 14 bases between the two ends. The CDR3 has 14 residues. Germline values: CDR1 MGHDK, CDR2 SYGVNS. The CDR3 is CASSGYRDTEKLFF. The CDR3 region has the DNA TGTGCCAGCAGTGGTTACCGGGACACAGAAAAACTGTTTTTT.

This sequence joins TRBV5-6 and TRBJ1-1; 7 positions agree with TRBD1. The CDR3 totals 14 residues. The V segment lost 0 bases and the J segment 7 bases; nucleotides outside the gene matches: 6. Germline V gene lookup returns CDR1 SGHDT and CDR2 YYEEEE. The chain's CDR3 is CASSLGDRHHEAFF. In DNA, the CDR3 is TGTGCCAGCAGCTTGGGGGACAGACACCATGAAGCTTTCTTT.

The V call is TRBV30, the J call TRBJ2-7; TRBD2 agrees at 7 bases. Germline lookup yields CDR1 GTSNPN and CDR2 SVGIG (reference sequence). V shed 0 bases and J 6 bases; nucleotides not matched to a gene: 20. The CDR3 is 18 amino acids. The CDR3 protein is CAWSVLGGGPGSAPEQYF. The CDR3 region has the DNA TGTGCCTGGAGTGTATTGGGGGGAGGGCCGGGGTCCGCCCCCGAGCAGTACTTC.